These T cell receptor beta chains were read from a single sample in a study of T cell responses to AZD1222 COVID-19 vaccine. Produced via immunoSEQ multiplex PCR; TCRdb's table is partial and in-frame only. The table records approximately 100,000 clones, about 92% of them present only once. The source material was peripheral blood, sampled on day 0 of AZD1222 vaccination. These receptors all stem from an adult in good health. The CDR3 runs from the conserved cysteine through the conserved F or W. D genes are given only for firm matches. A clone size is listed for some rows: how often the clone was seen (once, few, many), or a class if it is expanded.

V	length	D	J	size	CDR3	DNA
TRBV6-2/TRBV6-3	15	TRBD2	TRBJ2-7	-	CASSSGTSGSYEQYF	TGTGCCAGCAGCTCCGGGACTAGCGGCTCCTACGAGCAGTACTTC
TRBV4-2	14	-	TRBJ2-5	-	CASSQQLGAETQYF	TGTGCCAGCAGCCAACAACTAGGCGCAGAGACCCAGTACTTC
TRBV13	12	-	TRBJ1-5	-	CASSLGNQPQHF	TGTGCCAGCAGCTTAGGCAATCAGCCCCAGCATTTT
TRBV11-1	15	TRBD1	TRBJ2-4	once	CASRPGQGAKNIQYF	TGTGCCAGCAGACCAGGACAGGGAGCCAAAAACATTCAGTACTTC
TRBV29-1	17	TRBD1	TRBJ2-1	-	CSVGATLDRNSYNEQFF	TGCAGCGTTGGAGCCACTTTGGACAGGAATTCCTACAATGAGCAGTTCTTC
TRBV9	15	-	TRBJ2-1	few	CASSVDKVPYNEQFF	TGTGCCAGCAGCGTAGATAAGGTACCTTACAATGAGCAGTTCTTC
TRBV2	12	TRBD1	TRBJ2-7	-	CAYRDSSYEQYF	TGTGCCTACCGGGACAGTTCCTACGAGCAGTACTTC
TRBV7-9	13	-	TRBJ1-2	-	CASSFRDLGGYTF	TGTGCCAGCAGCTTCCGGGACCTCGGGGGCTACACCTTC
TRBV5-1	15	TRBD2	TRBJ2-5	-	CASSLVAGGQETQYF	TGCGCCAGCAGCTTGGTTGCGGGGGGGCAGGAGACCCAGTACTTC
TRBV27	15	TRBD1	TRBJ1-6	-	CASSLVPTGGRSLHF	TGTGCCAGCAGTTTAGTCCCAACAGGGGGGAGATCCCTCCACTTT
TRBV18	13	-	TRBJ1-5	-	CASSPGENQPQHF	TGTGCCAGCTCACCAGGGGAGAATCAGCCCCAGCATTTT
TRBV24-1	13	-	TRBJ2-2	-	CATSGVGTGELFF	TGTGCCACCAGTGGTGTGGGCACCGGGGAGCTGTTTTTT
TRBV10-3	12	-	TRBJ1-5	-	CAISESGRTQHF	TGTGCCATCAGTGAAAGTGGGCGGACCCAGCATTTT
TRBV27	15	-	TRBJ2-4	once	CASKPNRAGKNIQYF	TGTGCCAGCAAACCCAACAGGGCGGGCAAAAACATTCAGTACTTC
TRBV5-1	16	TRBD1	TRBJ2-7	-	CASSLGVRTGSYEQYF	TGCGCCAGCAGCTTGGGGGTCAGGACAGGGAGCTACGAGCAGTACTTC
TRBV7-9	16	TRBD2	TRBJ2-1	-	CASSPRAGELYNEQFF	TGTGCCAGCAGCCCTAGGGCGGGAGAACTATACAATGAGCAGTTCTTC
TRBV10-3	17	-	TRBJ1-5	-	CAISDPTGGGGDQPQHF	TGTGCCATCAGTGACCCAACCGGTGGGGGTGGCGATCAGCCCCAGCATTTT
TRBV29-1	11	-	TRBJ1-2	-	CSVGTGGDYTF	TGCAGCGTCGGAACCGGGGGGGACTACACCTTC
TRBV29-1	14	-	TRBJ1-1	-	CSVELRGPNTEAFF	TGCAGCGTTGAACTGCGGGGCCCGAACACTGAAGCTTTCTTT
TRBV9	12	-	TRBJ2-7	-	CASSVTGAEQYF	TGTGCCAGCAGCGTAACGGGGGCCGAGCAGTACTTC